A selection of T cell receptor beta chains follows, all from one sample in a study of CD8 T cells in Susac syndrome. TCRdb called the immunoSEQ multiplex PCR reads again in MiXCR, with one record for every CDR3 protein. Here the sample spans approximately 150,000 distinct CDR3 sequences, around 90% being singletons. Sequencing used CD4+ T cells from PBMCs. The source is a human donor in good health. Each CDR3 is given with its conserved first and last residue. Each record gives: V gene, J gene, CDR3 length, CDR3 protein.

v_gene: TRBV18; j_gene: TRBJ2-5; len: 14; CDR3aa: CASSPMQGRETQYF
v_gene: TRBV11-2; j_gene: TRBJ2-4; len: 16; CDR3aa: CASSLGQGLAKNIQYF
v_gene: TRBV19; j_gene: TRBJ2-7; len: 12; CDR3aa: CASRDRDYEQYF
v_gene: TRBV6-2/TRBV6-3; j_gene: TRBJ2-7; len: 16; CDR3aa: CASSFRRSRGIHEQYF
v_gene: TRBV18; j_gene: TRBJ2-1; len: 16; CDR3aa: CASSSSLGAGADEQFF
v_gene: TRBV7-9; j_gene: TRBJ2-4; len: 14; CDR3aa: CARGGGIAKNIQYF
v_gene: TRBV3-1; j_gene: TRBJ1-5; len: 15; CDR3aa: CASSQDLGSLQPQHF
v_gene: TRBV10-3; j_gene: TRBJ2-2; len: 16; CDR3aa: CAISEGIQRGAGELFF
v_gene: TRBV9; j_gene: TRBJ1-5; len: 15; CDR3aa: CASSARDGSNQPQHF
v_gene: TRBV7-9; j_gene: TRBJ2-5; len: 16; CDR3aa: CASSLDKGGLPETQYF
v_gene: TRBV29-1; j_gene: TRBJ2-3; len: 12; CDR3aa: CSVPDREETQYF
v_gene: TRBV2; j_gene: TRBJ2-4; len: 15; CDR3aa: CASSEGQNIKNIQYF
v_gene: TRBV6-1; j_gene: TRBJ2-1; len: 14; CDR3aa: CASSPQPGRNEQFF
v_gene: TRBV3-1; j_gene: TRBJ2-2; len: 14; CDR3aa: CASSLLSGHRELFF
v_gene: TRBV7-8; j_gene: TRBJ2-3; len: 16; CDR3aa: CASSLARFSYGPQGYF
v_gene: TRBV28; j_gene: TRBJ2-7; len: 14; CDR3aa: CASSRLAGSYEQYF
v_gene: TRBV24-1; j_gene: TRBJ2-1; len: 11; CDR3aa: CATSENNEQFF
v_gene: TRBV28; j_gene: TRBJ1-2; len: 14; CDR3aa: CASSGGTTNYGYTF
v_gene: TRBV12-3/TRBV12-4; j_gene: TRBJ2-7; len: 16; CDR3aa: CASSTPPSGASYEQYF
v_gene: TRBV6-6; j_gene: TRBJ2-7; len: 12; CDR3aa: CASGQYSYEQYF
v_gene: TRBV4-1; j_gene: TRBJ2-3; len: 16; CDR3aa: CASSQANLGFTDTQYF
v_gene: TRBV30; j_gene: TRBJ1-5; len: 13; CDR3aa: CAWSMQGSQPQHF
v_gene: TRBV7-9; j_gene: TRBJ2-7; len: 15; CDR3aa: CASSYGTGVTYEQYF
v_gene: TRBV5-1; j_gene: TRBJ1-4; len: 14; CDR3aa: CASRRIGGNEKLFF
v_gene: TRBV12-3/TRBV12-4; j_gene: TRBJ1-1; len: 15; CDR3aa: CASSLGRGLNTEAFF
v_gene: TRBV19; j_gene: TRBJ2-4; len: 12; CDR3aa: CASTNYKNIQYF
v_gene: TRBV3-1; j_gene: TRBJ2-3; len: 14; CDR3aa: CASVSGAGTDTQYF
v_gene: TRBV5-4; j_gene: TRBJ2-3; len: 15; CDR3aa: CASSLSWGGTDTQYF
v_gene: TRBV12-3/TRBV12-4; j_gene: TRBJ2-7; len: 15; CDR3aa: CASSSPGQGHYEQYF
v_gene: TRBV10-3; j_gene: TRBJ2-7; len: 15; CDR3aa: CAISEGNSGGYEQYF
v_gene: TRBV6-1; j_gene: TRBJ2-7; len: 17; CDR3aa: CASSVSYRDRGGYEQYF
v_gene: TRBV29-1; j_gene: TRBJ2-7; len: 14; CDR3aa: CSVGAWGRHYEQYF
v_gene: TRBV23-1; j_gene: TRBJ1-1; len: 24; CDR3aa: CASPVPTAPIGQGRGRGTRAEAFF
v_gene: TRBV9; j_gene: TRBJ1-3; len: 17; CDR3aa: CASSVEVSDFSGNTIYF
v_gene: TRBV7-2; j_gene: TRBJ2-3; len: 16; CDR3aa: CASSLAWTLSTDTQYF
v_gene: TRBV5-4; j_gene: TRBJ1-4; len: 14; CDR3aa: CASSNPGGGEKLFF
v_gene: TRBV20-1; j_gene: TRBJ2-3; len: 14; CDR3aa: CSARRTSHTDTQYF
v_gene: TRBV5-1; j_gene: TRBJ2-7; len: 16; CDR3aa: CASSLQGGASTYEQYF
v_gene: TRBV28; j_gene: TRBJ1-1; len: 12; CDR3aa: CASSSFRDRAFF
v_gene: TRBV19; j_gene: TRBJ1-1; len: 15; CDR3aa: CASSMLGSTNTEAFF
v_gene: TRBV5-1; j_gene: TRBJ2-6; len: 15; CDR3aa: CATWDPASGANVLTF
v_gene: TRBV10-3; j_gene: TRBJ2-3; len: 16; CDR3aa: CAISDFSSGGGDTQYF
v_gene: TRBV7-9; j_gene: TRBJ1-2; len: 13; CDR3aa: CASSTRGGDGYTF
v_gene: TRBV4-3; j_gene: TRBJ2-7; len: 18; CDR3aa: CASSHDWDRMESSYEQYF
v_gene: TRBV28; j_gene: TRBJ2-1; len: 15; CDR3aa: CASSAGGGPYNEQFF
v_gene: TRBV20-1; j_gene: TRBJ1-1; len: 13; CDR3aa: CSASSRGHTEAFF
v_gene: TRBV28; j_gene: TRBJ1-1; len: 17; CDR3aa: CASSSRLTGHLNTEAFF
v_gene: TRBV5-1; j_gene: TRBJ1-1; len: 15; CDR3aa: CASSLVFGYDTEAFF
v_gene: TRBV7-9; j_gene: TRBJ2-7; len: 15; CDR3aa: CASSLMAGTFFEQYF
v_gene: TRBV6-5; j_gene: TRBJ1-1; len: 12; CDR3aa: CASSSQNTEAFF
v_gene: TRBV2; j_gene: TRBJ2-3; len: 14; CDR3aa: CASSATGVRDTQYF